This TCR beta chain was documented in a study of blood T cell repertoires in COVID-19. Whole-study context: Samples taken during acute and convalescent COVID-19 were collected in the United States, Italy and Spain. The cDNA or gDNA used as material had been derived from T cells, B-cell-depleted T cells, or PBMCs.

Germline assignment: CDR1 SQVTM and CDR2 ANQGSEA. V shed 7 bases and J 5 bases; nucleotides not matched to a gene: 15. This CDR3 region has 15 residues. In the study's own analysis: Estimated nucleated cell counts came from reference gene primer amplification. Produced via immunoSEQ multiplex PCR; TCRdb's table is partial and in-frame only. V and J calls and clone size are those listed in that table; D and trimming were worked out from the DNA. The sample has around 300,000 clones, just under 85% seen once. V and J are TRBV29-1 and TRBJ2-5; 8 nucleotides line up with TRBD2. The sequence was collected from a woman between 50 and 59 years old with active or convalescent COVID-19. The source material was peripheral blood. The CDR3 DNA reads as TGCAGCGCGTTCTCCCTCGCGGGAGGACCGGAGACCCAGTACTTC. Translated: CSAFSLAGGPETQYF.